The source of this T cell receptor beta chain is a study of cytomegalovirus exposure and HLA in healthy donors. Study results and limitations: Using a false discovery rate of 0.05, a later analysis showed that approximately 16,000 TCR beta sequences were associated with HLA alleles.

Trimming removed 3 bases from V and 0 bases from J; junction bases left unmatched: 7. This CDR3 has 18 residues. Germline loops: CDR1 SEHNR, CDR2 FQNEAQ (reference sequence). PCR involved 60 Vbeta and 13 Jbeta primers. Here immunoSEQ multiplex PCR was the method, and the copy in TCRdb shows in-frame clones only, minus some. The repertoire holds around 150,000 clones, with around four fifths as singletons. Of note for this clone: As yet, its antigen is unknown.

The material sequenced was PBMCs. The chain uses TRBV7-9 and TRBJ2-6, with TRBD1 matching over 8 bases. The sequence was obtained from a boy aged 2-15 years in good health and CMV-seronegative. The CDR3 is CASSFSKQGASGANVLTF. CDR3 coding DNA: TGTGCCAGCAGCTTCAGTAAGCAGGGGGCCTCTGGGGCCAACGTCCTGACTTTC.